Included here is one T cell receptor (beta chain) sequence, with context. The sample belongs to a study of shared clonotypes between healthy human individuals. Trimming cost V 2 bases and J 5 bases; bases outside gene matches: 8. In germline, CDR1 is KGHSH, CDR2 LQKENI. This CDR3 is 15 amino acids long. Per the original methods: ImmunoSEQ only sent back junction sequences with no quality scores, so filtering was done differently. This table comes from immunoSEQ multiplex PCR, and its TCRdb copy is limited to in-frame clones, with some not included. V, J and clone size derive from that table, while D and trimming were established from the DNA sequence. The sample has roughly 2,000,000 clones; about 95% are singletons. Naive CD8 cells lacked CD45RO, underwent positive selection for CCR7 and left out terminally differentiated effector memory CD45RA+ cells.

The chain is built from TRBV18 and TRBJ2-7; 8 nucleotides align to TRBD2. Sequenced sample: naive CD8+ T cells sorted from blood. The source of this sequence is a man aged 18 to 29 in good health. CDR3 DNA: TGTGCCAGCTCACCAGAGCTAGCGGGCAGGGACGAGCAGTACTTC. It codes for CASSPELAGRDEQYF.